The clone carrying this TCR beta chain was recorded many times. What it binds is unknown. The CDR3 is 13 amino acids. Germline lookup yields CDR1 SGHRS and CDR2 YFSETQ. V trimming: 3 bases; J trimming: 5 bases; junction bases outside the gene matches: 2. These data belong to a study of response to subunit inactivated influenza vaccine. TCRdb re-analysed the RT-PCR reads in MiXCR, keeping a single row per CDR3 protein. The sample gives approximately 700,000 distinct CDR3 sequences, less than 20% of which show up once; around 10% is in the top ten. Findings of the study overall: A suggestion made by the authors is that each seasonal influenza vaccination recruits few new T cells.

The chain carries TRBV5-1 and TRBJ2-5, with TRBD1 matching over 9 bases. The TCR sequence derives from a middle-aged man who received an inactivated influenza vaccine. The starting material was PBMCs from blood, obtained 11 to 12 days after vaccination. CDR3 in amino acids: CASSYGQGETQYF. The CDR3 DNA is TGCGCCAGCAGCTATGGACAGGGGGAGACCCAGTACTTC.